A single sample gave rise to the 29 T cell receptor beta chains below, sequenced in a study of T cell responses to AZD1222 COVID-19 vaccine. The method was immunoSEQ multiplex PCR; TCRdb's version includes in-frame clones alone and lacks a portion of them. The profile shows 150,000 to 200,000 clones, approximately 94% of them singletons. The starting material was peripheral blood, obtained on day 0 of AZD1222 vaccination. Receptors originate from an adult in good health.

This chain connects TRBV9 to TRBJ2-7; D unresolved. This CDR3 is 13 amino acids long. Trimming removed 4 bases from V and 2 bases from J, with 10 bases in between. The V gene's germline CDR1 is SGDLS and CDR2 YYNGEE. The CDR3 DNA sequence: TGTGCCAGCAGCTCAAAAGACCCCTACGAGCAGTACTTC. Its protein product is CASSSKDPYEQYF.

This clone was detected a few times. The gene calls are TRBV6-2 or TRBV6-3 and TRBJ1-5; 10 positions match TRBD1. Germline V gene lookup returns CDR1 MNHEY and CDR2 SVGEGT. The length of the CDR3 is 15 residues. Losses at the gene ends were 4 bases for V and 3 bases for J; bases not matched to a gene: 3. The CDR3 sequence is CASSSGQGINQPQHF. The CDR3 DNA reads TGTGCCAGCAGTTCGGGACAGGGGATCAATCAGCCCCAGCATTTT.

This chain joins TRBV2 and TRBJ2-7, with 10 bases matching TRBD2. CDR1 and CDR2 (germline): SNHLY, FYNNEI. V shed 5 bases and J 5 bases; nucleotides not matched to a gene: 9. The CDR3 has 15 amino acids. CDR3 nucleotide sequence: TGTGCCAGCAGTTCAAGCGGGAGGGCCGGAGACGAGCAGTACTTC. Translation gives CASSSSGRAGDEQYF.

The chain couples TRBV19 to TRBJ1-1; D not resolved. The CDR3 loop spans 15 amino acids. V was pared by 5 bases and J by 3 bases, with 16 bases between. The germline V gene has CDR1 LNHDA and CDR2 SQIVND (reference sequence). The CDR3 region is CASSAPGEIYTEAFF. CDR3 sequence (DNA): TGTGCCAGTAGTGCCCCCGGAGAAATTTACACTGAAGCTTTCTTT. Supplemented by reference TRBV19 and TRBJ1-1, the full variable domain reads DGGITQSPKYLFRKEGQNVTLSCEQNLNHDAMYWYRQDPGQGLRLIYYSQIVNDFQKGDIAEGYSVSREKKESFPLTVTSAQKNPTAFYLCASSAPGEIYTEAFFGQGTRLTVV.

J is TRBJ2-3 and V is TRBV4-1, with TRBD2 as a possible D gene (5 bases). CDR3 size: 16 residues. The V end lost 3 bases, the J end lost 6 bases, and 19 bases lay between the germline ends. Per the germline V gene, CDR1 is MGHRA and CDR2 is YSYEKL. The CDR3 DNA follows: TGCGCCAGCAGCCAGAGCGGCGAGCATCCCCTGGATACGCAGTATTTT. Protein: CASSQSGEHPLDTQYF.

The chain combines TRBV2 with TRBJ2-2, with a tentative D call TRBD2 (6 bases). The CDR3 has 14 amino acids. Trimming took 7 bases from V and 4 from J, leaving 13 bases between them. Germline V gene data show CDR1 as SNHLY and CDR2 as FYNNEI. The CDR3 sequence: CASKAGTGTGELFF. For the CDR3, the DNA is TGTGCCAGCAAGGCGGGAACGGGCACCGGGGAGCTGTTTTTT. The variable domain in full, completed from reference TRBV2 and TRBJ2-2, reads EPEVTQTPSHQVTQMGQEVILRCVPISNHLYFYWYRQILGQKVEFLVSFYNNEISEKSEIFDDQFSVERPDGSNFTLKIRSTKLEDSAMYFCASKAGTGTGELFFGEGSRLTVL.

V usage is TRBV18 and J usage is TRBJ1-6; no clear D. The V gene's germline CDR1 is KGHSH and CDR2 LQKENI. V dropped 5 bases and J dropped 1 base, with 6 bases sitting between them. This CDR3 region has 14 residues. The chain's CDR3 is CASSGRSYNSPLHF. The CDR3 DNA follows: TGTGCCAGCTCAGGGCGGTCCTATAATTCACCCCTCCACTTT.

The gene calls are TRBV5-4 and TRBJ2-2, with D uncertain. V dropped 2 bases and J dropped 3 bases, with 5 bases sitting between them. The CDR3 is 13 residues long. The V gene's germline CDR1 is SGHNT and CDR2 YYREEE (reference sequence). CDR3 nucleotides: TGTGCCAGCAGCTTAACGGACACCGGGGAGCTGTTTTTT. Translated, it gives CASSLTDTGELFF.

The chain has TRBV15 and TRBJ1-1, with 9 bases identical to TRBD1. The V segment lost 3 bases and the J segment 0 bases; nucleotides outside the gene matches: 2. Germline loops: CDR1 LNHNV, CDR2 YYDKDF (reference sequence). This CDR3 has 15 residues. CDR3 loop: CATSRGDRVNTEAFF. For the CDR3, the DNA is TGTGCCACCAGCAGGGGGGACAGGGTGAACACTGAAGCTTTCTTT. The entire variable domain, with the rest obtained from reference TRBV15 and TRBJ1-1, is as follows: DAMVIQNPRYQVTQFGKPVTLSCSQTLNHNVMYWYQQKSSQAPKLLFHYYDKDFNNEADTPDNFQSRRPNTSFCFLDIRSPGLGDTAMYLCATSRGDRVNTEAFFGQGTRLTVV.

The V and J genes are TRBV5-4 and TRBJ2-7; weak D call: TRBD1 (5 bases). Trimming cost V 1 base and J 2 bases, with 7 bases left between them. CDR1 and CDR2 (germline): SGHNT, YYREEE (reference sequence). The CDR3 loop spans 13 amino acids. DNA for the CDR3: TGTGCCAGCAGCTTGATGGGGCCCTACGAGCAGTACTTC. Translating gives CASSLMGPYEQYF.

The chain joins TRBV4-1 to TRBJ2-2; 9 positions agree with TRBD2. J gave up 1 base and V 3 bases, and 9 bases lay outside the gene matches. CDR1 and CDR2 (germline): MGHRA, YSYEKL. CDR3 length equals 18 residues. The CDR3 DNA is TGCGCCAGCAGCCAGGGTTTCCTAGCGGGGTTGAACACCGGGGAGCTGTTTTTT. It translates to CASSQGFLAGLNTGELFF.

The chain couples TRBV2 to TRBJ1-2; TRBD1 might be the D (5 bases). Germline CDR1 SNHLY, CDR2 FYNNEI. V was clipped by 6 bases and J by 6 bases, with 17 bases between them. The CDR3 has 14 amino acids. The CDR3 region is CASRSGTLPHGYTF. CDR3 nucleotides: TGTGCCAGCAGGTCTGGGACCTTACCTCATGGCTACACCTTC.

The chain joins TRBV10-2 to TRBJ2-2; a weak D match, TRBD1 (6 bases). Germline CDR1 and CDR2: WSHSY and SAAADI. V lost 3 bases, J lost 0 bases, and 14 bases lay in between. The CDR3 extends over 17 amino acids. The CDR3 loop reads CASSDGRDTTNTGELFF. The CDR3 DNA reads as TGCGCCAGCAGTGATGGAAGGGACACCACGAACACCGGGGAGCTGTTTTTT.

With regard to this clone: Within the sample, other DNA sequences also encode this same CDR3. The chain employs TRBV7-9 and TRBJ1-5, with D possibly matching TRBD1 (5 bases). The length of the CDR3 is 14 residues. CDR1 and CDR2 (germline): SEHNR, FQNEAQ (reference sequence). The V and J ends lost 5 bases and 1 base respectively, with 9 bases between them. CDR3 nucleotides: TGTGCCAGCAGCCTCCGGGACAGCAATCAGCCCCAGCATTTT. Encoded protein: CASSLRDSNQPQHF.

CDR3 bases: TGTGCCAGCAGTTACCCCGGTCGCGCCCACTACGAGCAGTACTTC. As protein: CASSYPGRAHYEQYF. V is TRBV6-5 and J is TRBJ2-7; D is unresolved. The V end lost 2 bases, the J end lost 3 bases, and 14 bases lay between the germline ends. CDR1 is MNHEY and CDR2 is SVGAGI in the germline V gene. The CDR3 loop spans 15 amino acids.

Turning to this clone: One junction end does not reproduce the germline sequence, and a read error may be involved. The chain links TRBV7-7 to TRBJ2-5; TRBD1 aligns across 11 bases. The CDR3 loop spans 15 amino acids. Germline loops: CDR1 SSHAT, CDR2 FNYEAQ (reference sequence). CDR3 loop: CASSRTGGLSETQYF. CDR3 nucleotide sequence: TGTGCTAGCAGCCGGACAGGGGGCCTTTCGGAGACCCAGTACTTC.

The V and J genes are TRBV30 and TRBJ1-2, with D uncertain. Trimming left V 7 bases short and J 8 bases short, with 14 bases between. Germline V gene sequence: CDR1 GTSNPN, CDR2 SVGIG (reference sequence). The CDR3 is 11 amino acids. The CDR3 reads CAFPREGGYTF. DNA for the CDR3: TGTGCCTTCCCGCGGGAAGGAGGCTACACCTTC. Full variable domain (rest looked up from reference TRBV30 and TRBJ1-2): SQTIHQWPATLVQPVGSPLSLECTVEGTSNPNLYWYRQAAGRGLQLLFYSVGIGQISSEVPQNLSASRPQDRQFILSSKKLLLSDSGFYLCAFPREGGYTFGSGTRLTVV.

The rearrangement links TRBV7-9 to TRBJ2-2; 12 bases are shared with TRBD2. Germline values: CDR1 SEHNR, CDR2 FQNEAQ (reference sequence). The CDR3 totals 16 residues. With V trimmed by 5 bases and J by 7 bases, 8 bases remained unmatched. CDR3 nucleotides: TGTGCCAGCAGCCCGGGACTAGCGGGTTACCTCGGGGAGCTGTTTTTT. This gives the protein CASSPGLAGYLGELFF.

The chain is built from TRBV21-1 and TRBJ1-1; TRBD1 is the table's D call and was not checked against the DNA. TRBV21-1 is given as a pseudogene. The CDR3 totals 14 residues. Written as DNA, the CDR3 is TGTGCCAGCAGCAAAGGGGGGCACCGCTTTGAAGCTTTCTTT. Amino acid sequence: CASSKGGHRFEAFF.

The sample holds one count of this clone. The rearrangement links TRBV5-8 to TRBJ1-4, with a possible D match to TRBD1 (5 bases). The V gene's germline CDR1 is SGHTS and CDR2 YDEGEE. The CDR3 runs 15 residues. Between the trimmed V and J ends, which lost 4 bases and 7 bases, there was a span of 17 bases. The CDR3, as DNA: TGTGCCAGCAGCATCGGGGCTCTTCATACTGAAAAACTGTTTTTT. This encodes CASSIGALHTEKLFF.

The genes are TRBV7-9 and TRBJ2-2; the match to TRBD2 covers 7 bases. The germline V gene has CDR1 SEHNR and CDR2 FQNEAQ (reference sequence). The CDR3 totals 16 residues. V dropped 6 bases and J dropped 6; count of bases not matched to a gene: 13. CDR3 sequence reads: CASSSYPGRRAGELFF. The CDR3, as DNA: TGTGCCAGCAGTTCATATCCCGGGAGGAGGGCCGGGGAGCTGTTTTTT.

The chain uses TRBV20-1 and TRBJ2-7; 8 positions match TRBD1. V shed 3 bases and J 3 bases; nucleotides not matched to a gene: 13. The CDR3 is 16 amino acids. CDR1 DFQATT and CDR2 SNEGSKA come from the germline V gene (reference sequence). CDR3 nucleotides: TGCAGTGCTAGTAATCCCTGGACAGGGACCGACTACGAGCAGTACTTC. This encodes CSASNPWTGTDYEQYF.

Concerning this clone itself: The sample carries other DNA sequences with the same CDR3. The chain carries TRBV29-1 and TRBJ2-1, with 7 bases identical to TRBD2. Trimming at V came to 4 bases and at J to 7 bases, leaving 4 bases not matched to a gene. The CDR3 is 12 amino acids. Germline V gene data show CDR1 as SQVTM and CDR2 as ANQGSEA. As DNA, the CDR3 is TGCAGCGTTGGGGAGGGCAGAAATGAGCAGTTCTTC. Translation: CSVGEGRNEQFF.

The chain couples TRBV19 to TRBJ1-1; 8 nucleotides line up with TRBD1. Germline values: CDR1 LNHDA, CDR2 SQIVND (reference sequence). Unmatched junction bases numbered 7, after V lost 6 bases and J lost 7 bases. The CDR3 is 13 amino acids. The chain's CDR3 is CASSHGQGGEAFF. Here the CDR3 DNA reads TGTGCCAGTAGCCACGGACAGGGCGGTGAAGCTTTCTTT. Complete variable domain (other parts from reference TRBV19 and TRBJ1-1): DGGITQSPKYLFRKEGQNVTLSCEQNLNHDAMYWYRQDPGQGLRLIYYSQIVNDFQKGDIAEGYSVSREKKESFPLTVTSAQKNPTAFYLCASSHGQGGEAFFGQGTRLTVV.

The chain joins TRBV2 to TRBJ1-3; TRBD1 agrees at 7 bases. The V gene's germline CDR1 is SNHLY and CDR2 FYNNEI. The length of the CDR3 is 15 residues. V shed 9 bases, J shed 4 bases, and the junction held 12 bases outside the gene matches. This CDR3 is CASYTGAGRGNTIYF. CDR3 nucleotides: TGTGCCAGTTATACAGGGGCCGGGAGGGGAAACACCATATATTTT.

The chain combines TRBV15 with TRBJ2-1; weak D call: TRBD2 (6 bases). Per germline, CDR1 LNHNV and CDR2 YYDKDF (reference sequence). V gave up 1 base and J gave up 0 bases, with 19 bases separating them. The CDR3 spans 19 residues. The CDR3 here is CATSRAGGTLGSSYNEQFF. CDR3 DNA: TGTGCCACCAGCAGAGCCGGAGGGACCCTCGGGAGCTCCTACAATGAGCAGTTCTTC.

The V call is TRBV9, the J call TRBJ1-5; D is undetermined. The CDR3 has 14 amino acids. Trimming removed 2 bases at V and 4 bases at J, with 10 bases between. Germline V gives CDR1 SGDLS, CDR2 YYNGEE. The CDR3 region is CASSVNAANQPQHF. CDR3 DNA: TGTGCCAGCAGCGTCAACGCGGCAAATCAGCCCCAGCATTTT.

V usage is TRBV6-5 and J usage is TRBJ2-3; 8 bases are a match to TRBD1. Germline CDR1 MNHEY, CDR2 SVGAGI. This CDR3 comprises 14 residues. J was trimmed by 8 bases and V by 6 bases; bases with no gene match: 10. The CDR3 DNA reads as TGTGCCAGCAGGGCGGGGCAGGGGGCAGGTACGCAGTATTTT. It encodes CASRAGQGAGTQYF.

This chain links TRBV5-1 with TRBJ2-5; 10 nucleotides agree with TRBD2. The CDR3 has 15 amino acids. J lost 4 bases, V lost 3 bases, and 6 bases had no gene match. Germline V CDR1 and CDR2: SGHRS, YFSETQ. The CDR3 sequence is CASSWLAGEGETQYF. DNA of the CDR3: TGCGCCAGCAGCTGGCTAGCGGGAGAGGGAGAGACCCAGTACTTC.